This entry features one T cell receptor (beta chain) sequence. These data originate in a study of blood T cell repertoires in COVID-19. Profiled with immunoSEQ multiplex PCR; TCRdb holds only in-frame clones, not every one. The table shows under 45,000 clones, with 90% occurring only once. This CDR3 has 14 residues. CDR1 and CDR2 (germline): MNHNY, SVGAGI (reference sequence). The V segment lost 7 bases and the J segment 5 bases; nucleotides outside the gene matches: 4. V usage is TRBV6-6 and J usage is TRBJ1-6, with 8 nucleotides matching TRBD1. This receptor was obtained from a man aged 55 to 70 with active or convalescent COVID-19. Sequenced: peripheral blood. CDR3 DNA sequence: TGTGCCAGCACCCTGGACAGGGATAATTCACCCCTCCACTTT. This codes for CASTLDRDNSPLHF.